This record concerns one TCR beta chain sequence. Its antigen is still unknown. V was shortened by 8 bases and J by 6 bases, with 14 bases between the two germline ends. The CDR3 spans 13 residues. This sample stems from a study of T-cell reconstitution after alpha-beta-depleted transplantation in children. This sample's TCRbeta library carried unique molecular identifier barcodes. TCRdb processed the PCR reads anew with MiXCR; each CDR3 protein has one entry. The top ten hold 9.5% to 12% of the sample, which has 300,000 to 400,000 distinct CDR3 sequences, 23% seen once. Whole-study results and caveats: At one year after transplant, newly produced T cells mostly accounted for T-cell counts and diversity. The study traced high day-60 TCRbeta diversity in some patients to surviving recipient T cells and thymic progenitors.

This chain links TRBV12-3 or TRBV12-4 with TRBJ2-1, with D unclear. This sample comprised PBMCs, mostly from graft donor cells, obtained 180 days after TCRalphabeta/CD19-depleted stem cell transplant. This TCR was recovered from a male patient younger than 18 who had a stem cell transplant for acute lymphoblastic leukemia, so the T cells may come from the graft donor. The DNA of the CDR3 is TGTGCCAGCTGGACCCAGATACTCAATGAGCAGTTCTTC. Protein sequence: CASWTQILNEQFF.